This T cell receptor (beta chain) derives from a study of T cell clones after liver transplantation. On the study more broadly: TCRbeta sequencing after a pre-transplant mixed lymphocyte reaction identified graft-donor-reactive clones, later tracked in post-transplant blood. Tolerant meant at least one year fully off immunosuppression without liver enzymes above twice normal.

A few counts support this clone. Trimming removed 3 bases at V and 4 bases at J, with 15 bases between. Germline lookup yields CDR1 GTSNPN and CDR2 SVGIG (reference sequence). CDR3 length: 14 residues. Clones were sequenced by immunoSEQ multiplex PCR, and TCRdb holds only the in-frame ones, with some missing. The sample carries 40,000 to 55,000 clones, roughly 74% recorded once. The sequences come from CD4+ T cells from blood, collected more than 53 months after liver transplant. The rearrangement uses TRBV30 and TRBJ2-5, with D perhaps matching TRBD1 or TRBD2 (5 bases each). This TCR derives from a human patient who received a liver transplant. Some T cells could come from the graft donor. CDR3 region: CAWSRNRGRETQYF. Here the CDR3 DNA reads TGTGCCTGGAGCCGGAATAGGGGACGAGAGACCCAGTACTTC.